These 28 T cell receptor beta chains were all obtained from the same sample, sequenced in a study of long-term antiretroviral therapy in people with HIV. At the survey level, the v3.0 immunoSEQ assay was run. TCRdb's copy holds only in-frame clones and misses some; the assay was immunoSEQ multiplex PCR. Of some 33,000 clones detected, 97% appear once; the ten largest clones hold under 2.5%. The sequencing here drew on unsorted PBMCs, taken 7.6 years after starting antiretroviral therapy. The receptor set was obtained from a man aged 25 to 40 with HIV.

The chain joins TRBV27 to TRBJ1-2, with 8 nucleotides matching TRBD1. The length of the CDR3 is 14 residues. Germline CDR1 and CDR2: MNHEY and SMNVEV (reference sequence). The V segment lost 5 bases and the J segment 3 bases; nucleotides outside the gene matches: 5. The CDR3 sequence is CASSRAGQDYGYTF. The CDR3 nucleotides read TGTGCCAGCAGTCGAGCGGGACAGGACTATGGCTACACCTTC.

This rearrangement joins TRBV2 to TRBJ1-2; D is unresolved. The V end lost 4 bases, the J end lost 4 bases, and 16 bases lay between the germline ends. In germline, CDR1 is SNHLY, CDR2 FYNNEI. The CDR3 consists of 15 residues. The CDR3 here is CASSGEVTPLYGYTF. The CDR3 DNA reads as TGTGCCAGCAGTGGGGAAGTTACTCCCCTCTATGGCTACACCTTC.

V gene TRBV7-9 combines with J gene TRBJ2-5; 8 bases are a match to TRBD2. Germline lookup yields CDR1 SEHNR and CDR2 FQNEAQ (reference sequence). The CDR3 length is 17 residues. The J segment lost 5 bases and the V segment lost 6 bases, leaving 17 bases of the junction unmatched. The CDR3 spells CASRTLSGGVPGETQYF. For the CDR3, the DNA is TGTGCCAGCAGGACCTTAAGCGGGGGAGTACCTGGGGAGACCCAGTACTTC.

The gene calls are TRBV25-1 and TRBJ1-2, with D unclear. Looked up from germline, CDR1 is MGHDK and CDR2 is SYGVNS. Between the trimmed V and J ends, which lost 5 bases and 7 bases, there was a span of 8 bases. The CDR3 spans 11 residues. DNA of the CDR3: TGTGCCAGCAGTCTGTTTGGTGGCTACACCTTC. This translates into CASSLFGGYTF.

The chain couples TRBV5-1 to TRBJ2-3; 10 bases fit TRBD1. The CDR3 length is 14 residues. Germline V gene data show CDR1 as SGHRS and CDR2 as YFSETQ. J lost 4 bases, V lost 2 bases, and 1 base had no gene match. The CDR3 loop reads CASSFGQGADTQYF. The DNA of the CDR3 is TGCGCCAGCAGCTTCGGACAGGGGGCAGATACGCAGTATTTT.

This clone has only one observation. The genes are TRBV6-1 and TRBJ2-5, with 8 bases fitting TRBD1. This CDR3 region has 15 residues. With V trimmed by 6 bases and J by 0 bases, 6 bases remained unmatched. CDR1 is MNHNS and CDR2 is SASEGT in the germline V gene. CDR3 sequence: CASSNRGAYQETQYF. Here the CDR3 DNA reads TGTGCCAGCAGCAACAGGGGGGCCTACCAAGAGACCCAGTACTTC.

This clone was detected once. The CDR3 reads CASSFGQLKINYGYTF. DNA for the CDR3: TGTGCCAGCAGCTTCGGGCAGCTCAAGATTAACTATGGCTACACCTTC. The rearrangement links TRBV7-9 to TRBJ1-2; D is unresolved. The V end lost 3 bases, the J end lost 1 base, and 15 bases lay between the germline ends. The CDR3 spans 16 residues. CDR1 SEHNR and CDR2 FQNEAQ come from the germline V gene (reference sequence).

The chain joins TRBV7-8 to TRBJ1-1; D remains unclear. Trimming cost V 2 bases and J 6 bases, with 10 bases left between them. The CDR3 runs to 13 residues. CDR1 is SGHVS and CDR2 is FQNEAQ in the germline V gene. CDR3 in DNA: TGTGCCAGCAGCTTACTAGTTCAGCCTGAAGCTTTCTTT. This codes for CASSLLVQPEAFF.

This clone came up once. The rearrangement uses TRBV20-1 and TRBJ2-1; no firm D call. The CDR3 extends over 11 amino acids. From germline, CDR1 is DFQATT and CDR2 SNEGSKA (reference sequence). CDR3 in amino acids: CSSLGDNEQFF. CDR3 nucleotide sequence: TGCAGCTCCCTGGGCGACAATGAGCAGTTCTTC.

The chain links TRBV27 to TRBJ1-1; no clear D. The CDR3 has 15 amino acids. The V end was cut by 7 bases, the J end by 1 base, with 16 bases between. Looked up from germline, CDR1 is MNHEY and CDR2 is SMNVEV (reference sequence). The CDR3 protein is CASTGRWHGNTEAFF. The CDR3 DNA reads TGTGCCAGCACGGGTCGGTGGCACGGGAACACTGAAGCTTTCTTT.

The chain couples TRBV5-4 to TRBJ2-7; D is perhaps TRBD1 or TRBD2 (5 bases each). CDR1 and CDR2 from the germline V gene are SGHNT and YYREEE (reference sequence). Between the trimmed V and J ends, which lost 3 bases and 2 bases, there was a span of 12 bases. The CDR3 sequence is 14 residues long. CDR3 residues: CASSSGTVTYEQYF. The CDR3 DNA reads TGTGCCAGCAGCTCAGGGACGGTGACCTACGAGCAGTACTTC.

This chain links TRBV30 with TRBJ2-1, with D possibly being TRBD2 (5 bases). The germline gives CDR1 GTSNPN, CDR2 SVGIG (reference sequence). This CDR3 is built from 14 residues. V lost 0 bases to trimming and J lost 6 bases, with 12 bases between them. The CDR3 is CAWSVGLAPNEQFF. CDR3 nucleotide sequence: TGTGCCTGGAGTGTAGGGCTAGCACCCAATGAGCAGTTCTTC. The full variable domain, its missing parts supplied by reference TRBV30 and TRBJ2-1, is SQTIHQWPATLVQPVGSPLSLECTVEGTSNPNLYWYRQAAGRGLQLLFYSVGIGQISSEVPQNLSASRPQDRQFILSSKKLLLSDSGFYLCAWSVGLAPNEQFFGPGTRLTVL.

This clone was picked up one time. This chain connects TRBV6-4 to TRBJ2-1, with no clear D. V dropped 4 bases and J dropped 5 bases, with 15 bases sitting between them. Germline V gives CDR1 MRHNA, CDR2 SNTAGT. The CDR3 totals 15 residues. The CDR3 DNA sequence: TGTGCCAGCAGTGCCACGAGCGCCTTAGACAATGAGCAGTTCTTC. Translated, it gives CASSATSALDNEQFF.

The rearrangement uses TRBV14 and TRBJ2-1; tentative D call: TRBD1 (6 bases). The CDR3 sequence is 16 residues long. Germline values: CDR1 SGHDN, CDR2 FVKESK. V lost 0 bases and J lost 7, with 16 bases in between. The CDR3 bases are TGTGCCAGCAGCCAAGACCCAGTAGGGCAGGGGAATGAGCAGTTCTTC. Encoded protein: CASSQDPVGQGNEQFF.

The chain employs TRBV21-1 and TRBJ1-6; the D call in the table, TRBD1, was not verified against the DNA. TRBV21-1 counts as a pseudogene. This CDR3 comprises 15 residues. The CDR3 coding sequence is TGTGCCAGCAGCAATCGGGACACTAATAATTCACCCCTCCACTTT. It translates to CASSNRDTNNSPLHF.

The rearrangement uses TRBV29-1 and TRBJ1-1; D ambiguous. CDR1 SQVTM and CDR2 ANQGSEA come from the germline V gene. The CDR3 spans 14 residues. V was trimmed by 7 bases and J by 1 base, leaving 16 bases between them. CDR3 loop: CSACSEAPNTEAFF. CDR3 bases: TGCAGCGCATGTTCTGAGGCACCGAACACTGAAGCTTTCTTT. The full variable domain, completed using reference TRBV29-1 and TRBJ1-1, is SAVISQKPSRDICQRGTSLTIQCQVDSQVTMMFWYRQQPGQSLTLIATANQGSEATYESGFVIDKFPISRPNLTFSTLTVSNMSPEDSSIYLCSACSEAPNTEAFFGQGTRLTVV.

V usage is TRBV10-3 and J usage is TRBJ2-7; 8 bases map to TRBD2. This CDR3 has 14 amino acids. Germline CDR1 is ENHRY and CDR2 is SYGVKD. V dropped 3 bases and J dropped 3; count of bases not matched to a gene: 4. In DNA, the CDR3 is TGTGCCATCAGTGACTCAGCGGGAGTCTACGAGCAGTACTTC. It codes for CAISDSAGVYEQYF.

The chain is built from TRBV7-2 and TRBJ2-7; 8 positions agree with TRBD1. Germline V gene lookup returns CDR1 SGHTA and CDR2 FQGNSA. The CDR3 loop spans 15 amino acids. V shed 3 bases, J shed 2 bases, and the junction held 6 bases outside the gene matches. CDR3 bases: TGTGCCAGCAGCTTGACAGGGGACCCCCCCTACGAGCAGTACTTC. It encodes CASSLTGDPPYEQYF.

This clone is a singleton in its sample. V usage is TRBV5-1 and J usage is TRBJ2-7, with a possible D match to TRBD1 (5 bases). V was shortened by 0 bases and J by 3 bases, with 10 bases between the two germline ends. The CDR3 length is 14 residues. In germline, CDR1 is SGHRS, CDR2 YFSETQ. The CDR3 spells CASSLETVYYEQYF. CDR3 bases: TGCGCCAGCAGCTTGGAGACAGTTTACTACGAGCAGTACTTC.

The rearrangement links TRBV18 to TRBJ2-6; D unresolved. Germline V lookup: CDR1 KGHSH, CDR2 LQKENI. Deletions cut 4 bases from V and 4 bases from J, with 8 bases between. The CDR3 totals 14 residues. CDR3 protein: CASSQGTGANVLTF. Here the CDR3 DNA reads TGTGCCAGCTCACAGGGAACCGGGGCCAACGTCCTGACTTTC. The full variable domain, completed using reference TRBV18 and TRBJ2-6, is NAGVMQNPRHLVRRRGQEARLRCSPMKGHSHVYWYRQLPEEGLKFMVYLQKENIIDESGMPKERFSAEFPKEGPSILRIQQVVRGDSAAYFCASSQGTGANVLTFGAGSRLTVL.

The chain couples TRBV6-6 to TRBJ2-3, with TRBD1 identical over 9 bases. Germline CDR1 and CDR2: MNHNY and SVGAGI (reference sequence). The CDR3 totals 15 residues. With 2 bases clipped from V and 3 bases from J, the junction kept 3 bases outside the gene matches. The CDR3 spells CASSYADRGTDTQYF. In nucleotides, the CDR3 is TGTGCCAGCAGTTACGCGGACAGGGGAACAGATACGCAGTATTTT.

The chain employs TRBV5-1 and TRBJ2-2; maybe TRBD2 (7 bases). This CDR3 is 14 amino acids long. Trimming removed 10 bases at V and 6 bases at J, with 19 bases between. Germline V gene lookup returns CDR1 SGHRS and CDR2 YFSETQ. CDR3 sequence (DNA): TGCGCCTCCTCCCTGGGGGGGGCCTCCGGGGAGCTGTTTTTT. Its translation is CASSLGGASGELFF.

This sequence joins TRBV6-5 and TRBJ2-3, with a weak D call TRBD1 (6 bases). Trimming removed 2 bases from V and 5 bases from J, with 14 bases in between. The CDR3 is 15 amino acids. Germline CDR1 MNHEY, CDR2 SVGAGI. The DNA of the CDR3 is TGTGCCAGCAGTTACGAAGGGGGAGAGGGAGATACGCAGTATTTT. This gives the protein CASSYEGGEGDTQYF.

V and J are TRBV13 and TRBJ2-6; D unresolved. CDR3 length: 16 residues. Trimming left V 6 bases short and J 0 bases short, with 12 bases between. Germline V CDR1 and CDR2: PRHDT, FYEKMQ (reference sequence). The CDR3 DNA reads TGTGCCAGCAGTCGACTGATGCACTCTGGGGCCAACGTCCTGACTTTC. Protein product: CASSRLMHSGANVLTF.

The rearrangement links TRBV4-1 to TRBJ2-5; 9 positions agree with TRBD2. This CDR3 is 16 amino acids long. In germline, CDR1 is MGHRA, CDR2 YSYEKL. V shed 0 bases and J 3 bases; nucleotides not matched to a gene: 5. The CDR3 is CASSQDLLAGKETQYF. CDR3 sequence (DNA): TGCGCCAGCAGCCAAGATTTGCTAGCGGGGAAAGAGACCCAGTACTTC.

The chain uses TRBV7-2 and TRBJ2-1; 13 positions match TRBD2. With V trimmed by 4 bases and J by 10 bases, 10 bases remained unmatched. The length of the CDR3 is 16 residues. In germline, CDR1 is SGHTA, CDR2 FQGNSA. For the CDR3, the DNA is TGTGCCAGCAGCTCAGGACTAGCGGGAGTTTCGGGGGAGCAGTTCTTC. Protein sequence: CASSSGLAGVSGEQFF. Looking up the rest from reference TRBV7-2 and TRBJ2-1 gives the full variable domain: GAGVSQSPSNKVTEKGKDVELRCDPISGHTALYWYRQSLGQGLEFLIYFQGNSAPDKSGLPSDRFSAERTGGSVSTLTIQRTQQEDSAVYLCASSSGLAGVSGEQFFGPGTRLTVL.

V gene TRBV6-5 combines with J gene TRBJ2-7, with 10 bases that match TRBD2. CDR1 and CDR2 from the germline V gene are MNHEY and SVGAGI. Germline trimming cut 6 bases from V and 0 bases from J; bases unmatched to any gene: 2. This CDR3 has 14 residues. CDR3 DNA sequence: TGTGCCAGCAGAGCGGGAGGGTTCTCCTACGAGCAGTACTTC. Translation: CASRAGGFSYEQYF.

V is TRBV4-1 and J is TRBJ1-2, with 9 bases matching TRBD1. Germline CDR1 and CDR2: MGHRA and YSYEKL. CDR3 length: 16 amino acids. The trim removed 0 bases at V and 5 bases at J, leaving 7 bases unmatched. CDR3 protein: CASSQDWTGEGYGYTF. For the CDR3, the DNA is TGCGCCAGCAGCCAAGACTGGACAGGGGAAGGGTATGGCTACACCTTC.